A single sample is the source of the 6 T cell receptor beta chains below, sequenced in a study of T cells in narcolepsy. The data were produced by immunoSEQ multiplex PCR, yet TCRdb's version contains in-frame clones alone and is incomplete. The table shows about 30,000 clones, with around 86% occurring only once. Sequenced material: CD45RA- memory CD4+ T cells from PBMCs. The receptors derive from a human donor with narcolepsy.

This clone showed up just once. The CDR3 DNA follows: TGTGCCAGCAGCTTAAGTTACTATTCGGGCTACACCTTC. It is translated as CASSLSYYSGYTF. This chain uses TRBV7-2 with TRBJ1-2; unclear D gene. The CDR3 is 13 amino acids. V was pared by 2 bases and J by 8 bases, with 12 bases between. The germline gives CDR1 SGHTA, CDR2 FQGNSA.

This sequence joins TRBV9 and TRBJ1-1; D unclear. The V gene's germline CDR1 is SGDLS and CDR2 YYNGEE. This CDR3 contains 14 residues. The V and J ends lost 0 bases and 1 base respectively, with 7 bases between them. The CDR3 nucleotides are TGTGCCAGCAGCGTAGCAACAGCGAACACTGAAGCTTTCTTT. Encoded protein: CASSVATANTEAFF.

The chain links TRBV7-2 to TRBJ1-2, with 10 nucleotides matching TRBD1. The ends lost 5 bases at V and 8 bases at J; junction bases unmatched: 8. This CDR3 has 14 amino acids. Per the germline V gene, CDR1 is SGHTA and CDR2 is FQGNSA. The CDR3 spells CASSEPGQGWGYTF. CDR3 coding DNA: TGTGCCAGCAGCGAACCGGGACAGGGGTGGGGCTACACCTTC.

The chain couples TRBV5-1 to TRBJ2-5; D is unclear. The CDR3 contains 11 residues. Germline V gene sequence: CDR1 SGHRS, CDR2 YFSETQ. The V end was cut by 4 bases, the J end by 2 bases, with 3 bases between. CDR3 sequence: CASSLQETQYF. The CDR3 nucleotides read TGCGCCAGCAGCCTACAAGAGACCCAGTACTTC.

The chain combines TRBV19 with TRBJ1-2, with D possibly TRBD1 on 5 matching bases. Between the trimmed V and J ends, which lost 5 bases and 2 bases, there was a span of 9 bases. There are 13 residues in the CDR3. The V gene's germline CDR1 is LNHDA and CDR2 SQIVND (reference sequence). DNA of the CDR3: TGTGCCAGTAGTCCGGGGACGAACTATGGCTACACCTTC. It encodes CASSPGTNYGYTF.

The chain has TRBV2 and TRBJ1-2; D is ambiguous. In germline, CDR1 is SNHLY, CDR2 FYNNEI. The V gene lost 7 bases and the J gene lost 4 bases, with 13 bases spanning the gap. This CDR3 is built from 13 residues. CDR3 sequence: CASNPGRLYGYTF. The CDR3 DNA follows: TGTGCCAGCAACCCCGGGCGGCTCTATGGCTACACCTTC.